One and the same sample provided the 8 T cell receptor beta chains below, sequenced in a study of shared T cell receptors in the human thymus. Sequencing used immunoSEQ multiplex PCR; TCRdb keeps in-frame clones, though not all of them. The sample records a few hundred thousand clones, 95% being singletons. Sequencing was performed on thymocytes. The source is a human donor.

The CDR3 reads CASSQRAGPPSYEQYF. CDR3 DNA sequence: TGTGCCAGCAGCCAGCGGGCAGGGCCCCCCTCCTACGAGCAGTACTTC. The V gene is TRBV5-8, the J gene TRBJ2-7, with D tentatively TRBD2 (6 bases). Germline CDR1 and CDR2: SGHTS and YDEGEE. Trimming pared 4 bases from V and 0 bases from J, leaving 17 bases between. The CDR3 sequence is 16 residues long.

The chain recombines TRBV29-1 with TRBJ1-3; 8 bases are shared with TRBD1. The CDR3 covers 15 residues. CDR1 and CDR2 from the germline V gene are SQVTM and ANQGSEA. The V and J ends lost 6 bases and 4 bases, in that order; junction bases with no gene match: 11. The CDR3 nucleotides are TGCAGCGTCAGACTCCAGGGGGCGCACGGAAACACCATATATTTT. Its translation is CSVRLQGAHGNTIYF.

J is TRBJ1-6 and V is TRBV5-6; 9 positions agree with TRBD1. CDR1 and CDR2 from the germline V gene are SGHDT and YYEEEE. The V gene end was trimmed by 4 bases and the J gene end by 7 bases; junction bases not matched to a gene: 6. The CDR3 consists of 15 residues. CDR3: CASSAFGQGNSPLHF. DNA of the CDR3: TGTGCCAGCAGCGCATTCGGACAGGGGAATTCACCCCTCCACTTT.

The genes are TRBV6-6 and TRBJ2-5; D perhaps matches TRBD1 (5 bases). The ends were cut back, 6 bases at V and 0 bases at J, with 17 bases in the middle. Germline V gives CDR1 MNHNY, CDR2 SVGAGI (reference sequence). The CDR3 length is 16 residues. The CDR3 DNA is TGTGCCAGCAGGTACCAGGGCAGACCGTACCAAGAGACCCAGTACTTC. This encodes CASRYQGRPYQETQYF.

The chain employs TRBV7-9 and TRBJ2-7; 8 positions agree with TRBD1. Unmatched junction bases numbered 8, after V lost 6 bases and J lost 4 bases. This CDR3 region has 14 residues. Germline V gives CDR1 SEHNR, CDR2 FQNEAQ (reference sequence). The CDR3 region is CASSYGQGKYEQYF. Here the CDR3 DNA reads TGTGCCAGCAGTTACGGACAGGGAAAATACGAGCAGTACTTC.

The genes are TRBV30 and TRBJ2-2; D uncertain. CDR3 size: 14 residues. V lost 2 bases and J 7 bases, leaving 14 bases between the germline ends. The germline V gene has CDR1 GTSNPN and CDR2 SVGIG (reference sequence). CDR3 sequence: CAWSRRRALGELFF. The DNA of the CDR3 is TGTGCCTGGAGTCGAAGACGGGCCCTCGGGGAGCTGTTTTTT. Full variable domain (remainder filled in from reference TRBV30 and TRBJ2-2): SQTIHQWPATLVQPVGSPLSLECTVEGTSNPNLYWYRQAAGRGLQLLFYSVGIGQISSEVPQNLSASRPQDRQFILSSKKLLLSDSGFYLCAWSRRRALGELFFGEGSRLTVL.

This sequence joins TRBV4-1 and TRBJ2-7; D is possibly TRBD1 (6 bases). Germline lookup yields CDR1 MGHRA and CDR2 YSYEKL. This CDR3 is 15 amino acids long. Trimming removed 0 bases from V and 2 bases from J, with 11 bases in between. The CDR3 sequence is CASSQDVDRAYEQYF. DNA of the CDR3: TGCGCCAGCAGCCAAGATGTGGACAGAGCCTACGAGCAGTACTTC.

The V gene is TRBV27, the J gene TRBJ2-7, with 7 bases identical to TRBD1. The length of the CDR3 is 18 residues. From germline, CDR1 is MNHEY and CDR2 SMNVEV (reference sequence). J lost 2 bases, V lost 4 bases, and 17 bases had no gene match. CDR3 DNA: TGTGCCAGCAGTTCCACACCCAGACAGGGAGTGGAACCCTACGAGCAGTACTTC. Protein sequence: CASSSTPRQGVEPYEQYF.